This T cell receptor beta chain derives from a study of neoadjuvant anti-PD-1 for oral cavity cancer. Study information: Patients without progression received a fourth nivolumab dose around day 43, then surgical resection on days 50-56.

With respect to this clone: Its antigen is as yet unknown.

Study conclusions and caveats: After neoadjuvant nivolumab, PBMC T cell clonality was significantly higher in non-responders than responders.

The CDR3 has 15 residues. Looked up from germline, CDR1 is ENHRY and CDR2 is SYGVKD. The V end was cut by 2 bases, the J end by 3 bases, with 11 bases between. Stated time point: after neoadjuvant nivolumab, at surgical resection. Stage II-IVA oral cavity squamous cell carcinoma was new and untreated by systemic or radiation therapy. Using immunoSEQ multiplex PCR, the repertoire was profiled, and TCRdb retains in-frame clones only, with some absent. The sample carries around 67,000 clones, 70% to 90% recorded once. This material consisted of PBMCs, taken after nivolumab (anti-PD-1) treatment. This chain uses TRBV10-3 with TRBJ1-5; perhaps TRBD1 as D (5 bases). This TCR came from a person aged 35 to 85 with oral cavity squamous cell carcinoma. For the CDR3, the DNA is TGTGCCATCAGTGAGGTCGACAGACCCAATCAGCCCCAGCATTTT. It translates to CAISEVDRPNQPQHF.